The rows below give T cell receptor beta chains drawn from one sample of a study of patients and donors after allogeneic stem cell transplantation. TCRdb redid the calling of the RT-PCR reads with MiXCR, one entry per CDR3 protein. The sample records approximately 210,000 distinct CDR3 sequences, around two fifths being singletons. Sequencing was carried out using blood, either unsorted or a sorted T cell fraction (not recorded which). The receptors here all came from a human donor who was either an allogeneic HSCT recipient or a stem cell or donor lymphocyte infusion donor (not recorded which). It is not recorded whose cells these are; they may come from a transplant donor. CDR3s leave out the opening cysteine and the closing phenylalanine or tryptophan. Each record gives: J gene, V gene, CDR3 protein.

>TRBJ1-1|TRBV15
ATRGQGAVNTEAF
>TRBJ1-2|TRBV6-2/TRBV6-3
ASSYGTGTYGYT
>TRBJ1-6|TRBV7-9
ASSELNSPLH
>TRBJ1-3|TRBV9
ASGQGSGNTIY
>TRBJ2-2|TRBV5-1
ASSTTGGVSGELF
>TRBJ2-1|TRBV5-1
ASSPPSGRAGEQF
>TRBJ2-1|TRBV5-6
ASSFRRAGEGNNEQF
>TRBJ1-2|TRBV16
ASSQSGGVGGYT
>TRBJ1-2|TRBV27
ASSLRGQEPYGYT
>TRBJ2-2|TRBV5-1
ASSLDLAGWAGELF
>TRBJ1-2|TRBV4-3
ASSHHGQGNYGYT
>TRBJ2-3|TRBV6-5
ASTLGDTQY
>TRBJ1-1|TRBV7-8
ASSTRQGNTEAF
>TRBJ2-7|TRBV9
ASSPSGHPRSSYEQY
>TRBJ1-1|TRBV5-1
ASSLLMGKDTEAF
>TRBJ1-2|TRBV28
ASRITGGGYGYT
>TRBJ1-1|TRBV6-5
ASSRVNTEAF
>TRBJ1-1|TRBV12-3/TRBV12-4
ASSLGGDVQAF
>TRBJ1-1|TRBV4-3
ASSHLAQGVPEAF
>TRBJ1-4|TRBV6-5
ASSPSPGFINEKLF
>TRBJ1-1|TRBV6-5
ASRPPGGTEAF
>TRBJ2-1|TRBV29-1
SVPSVGYNEQF
>TRBJ1-3|TRBV6-6
ASSYPGRVGGNTIY
>TRBJ1-5|TRBV20-1
SATTGVSNQPQH
>TRBJ2-1|TRBV6-1
ASSGLAGADEQF
>TRBJ1-1|TRBV19
ASSPWNTEAF
>TRBJ1-1|TRBV15
ATSGTARNTEAF
>TRBJ1-1|TRBV20-1
SASPTGVFTEAF
>TRBJ2-3|TRBV14
ASSRLRLRQGGSTDTQY
>TRBJ2-7|TRBV9
ASSPNGRRVSSEQY
>TRBJ1-2|TRBV20-1
SARDWRQVIKANYGYT
>TRBJ1-2|TRBV12-3/TRBV12-4
ASTISGVGGYT
>TRBJ1-5|TRBV28
ASSSPDTLSNQPQH
>TRBJ1-1|TRBV7-2
ASSLLGTGRNTEAF
>TRBJ2-1|TRBV11-2
ASSLDPAGAREQF
>TRBJ2-2|TRBV12-3/TRBV12-4
ASTIPRGLANTGELF
>TRBJ2-2|TRBV4-2
ASSQEALGLSARAPGELF